This paragraph reports one T cell receptor beta chain. Its target is not known. These data come from a study of T cell repertoires in cytomegalovirus infection. CDR3 length: 19 amino acids. V lost 1 base to trimming and J lost 1 base; unmatched junction nucleotides: 10. The germline V gene encodes CDR1 LNHDA and CDR2 SQIVND (reference sequence). TCRdb fed the reads into MiXCR, producing one record per CDR3 protein. In the table there are 450,000 to 550,000 distinct CDR3 sequences, under 45% of which are singletons. Study-wide results and caveats: Ex vivo responses were dominated by HLA-C-restricted CMV-specific TCR beta clonotypes.

The sequenced sample was cultured PBMCs, obtained from culture after CMV antigen stimulation. This chain connects TRBV19 to TRBJ2-1; 10 bases are a match to TRBD2. The TCR originated in a human donor in good health (CMV status not recorded). Some clones in this sample may be carry-over from other donors' samples. The CDR3 nucleotides are TGTGCCAGTAGTATAGCATCTAGCGGGAGCGCCGAGTCCTACAATGAGCAGTTCTTC. It codes for CASSIASSGSAESYNEQFF.